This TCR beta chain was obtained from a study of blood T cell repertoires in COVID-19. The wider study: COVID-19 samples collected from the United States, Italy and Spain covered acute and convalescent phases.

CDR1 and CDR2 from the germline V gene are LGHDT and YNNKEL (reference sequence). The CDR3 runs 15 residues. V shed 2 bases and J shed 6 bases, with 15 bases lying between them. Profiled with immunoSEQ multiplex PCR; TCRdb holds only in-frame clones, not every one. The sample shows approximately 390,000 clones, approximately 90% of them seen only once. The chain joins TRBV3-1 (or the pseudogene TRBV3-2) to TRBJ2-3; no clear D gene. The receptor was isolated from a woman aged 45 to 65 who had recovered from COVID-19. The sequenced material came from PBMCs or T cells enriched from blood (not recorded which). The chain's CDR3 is CASSQIGPEVDTQYF. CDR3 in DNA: TGTGCCAGCAGCCAAATTGGCCCCGAAGTGGATACGCAGTATTTT.